The rows below give T cell receptor beta chains drawn from one sample of a study of regulatory T cells in long-lasting Graves disease. A single record per CDR3 protein comes from TCRdb applying MiXCR to the multiplex PCR reads. This repertoire shows about 540,000 distinct CDR3 sequences, about 14% found once; its top ten account for roughly a tenth. The data also belong to a second study, concerning T cells in Graves' hyperthyroidism and ophthalmopathy.

The specimen was peripheral blood mononuclear cells (PBMCs), collected at new diagnosis, from a patient treated with antithyroid drugs. The receptors were gathered from a man aged 30 to 45 with Graves disease. Both conserved end residues are part of each CDR3. D genes are given only for firm matches. The listing skips clone size in some rows; elsewhere it reads once, few, many or a size class.

V	size	D	J	DNA	CDR3
TRBV2	NA	TRBD1	TRBJ2-7	TGTGCCAGCACCGGGGACAGAGGAACCTACGAGCAGTACTTC	CASTGDRGTYEQYF
TRBV20-1	few	NA	TRBJ2-1	TGCAGTGCTATCGCGGGATCGGGCGTAGAGCAGTTCTTC	CSAIAGSGVEQFF
TRBV20-1	NA	TRBD2	TRBJ2-4	TGCAGTGCTCCCCTCGCAACTAGCGGGGTAAACATTCAGTACTTC	CSAPLATSGVNIQYF
TRBV29-1	many	NA	TRBJ1-1	TGCAGCGCCAGAGACGGGGGAAACACTGAAGCTTTCTTT	CSARDGGNTEAFF
TRBV7-8	NA	TRBD2	TRBJ2-1	TGTGCCAGCAGCTGGCGGGAGCAAGGTGAGCAGTTCTTC	CASSWREQGEQFF
TRBV5-4	NA	TRBD2	TRBJ2-1	TGTGCCAGCAGCTTGGTAGCGGGGCTCGACGCGTACAATGAGCAGTTCTTC	CASSLVAGLDAYNEQFF
TRBV20-1	many	NA	TRBJ2-7	TGCAGCTTCTTGGGTGACCGGCCCCCCGAGCAGTACTTC	CSFLGDRPPEQYF
TRBV12-3/TRBV12-4	many	NA	TRBJ2-5	TGTGCCAGCAGCCCCGCCTCGAGAGAGACCCAGTACTTC	CASSPASRETQYF
TRBV9	many	TRBD2	TRBJ2-7	TGTGCCAGCAGCGTATCTGGGACTAGTTCCTACGAGCAGTACTTC	CASSVSGTSSYEQYF
TRBV20-1	NA	NA	TRBJ2-5	TGCAGTGCTACCGGGGTTGGGGAGACCCAGTACTTC	CSATGVGETQYF
TRBV30	NA	NA	TRBJ2-7	TGTGCCTGGAGTCCGGCCCCCTACGAGCAGTACTTC	CAWSPAPYEQYF
TRBV20-1	few	NA	TRBJ1-2	TGCAGTGCTAGGAAGACAGTCAACTATGGCTACACCTTC	CSARKTVNYGYTF
TRBV27	many	NA	TRBJ1-1	TGTGCCAGCAGTCGTAGGAGGGACACTGAAGCTTTCTTT	CASSRRRDTEAFF
TRBV27	many	NA	TRBJ1-2	TGTGCCAGCAGTTTATATCCCCGGACAGCCTATGGCTACACCTTC	CASSLYPRTAYGYTF
TRBV11-1	few	NA	TRBJ2-5	TGTGCCAGCAGCCCCTGGGGTAGCACCAACCAAGAGACCCAGTACTTC	CASSPWGSTNQETQYF
TRBV12-3/TRBV12-4	many	TRBD1	TRBJ1-1	TGTGCCAGCAGTAGGACAGGGTACGACACTGAAGCTTTCTTT	CASSRTGYDTEAFF
TRBV11-1	many	TRBD1	TRBJ2-3	TGTGCCAGCCAGGGGGCGATGGATCTCGCAGATACGCAGTATTTT	CASQGAMDLADTQYF
TRBV29-1	many	NA	TRBJ1-3	TGCAGCGTTGATCAAGGGCATACCGGAAACACCATATATTTT	CSVDQGHTGNTIYF
TRBV12-3/TRBV12-4	many	TRBD2	TRBJ2-4	TGTGCCAGCAGTTTAGGACTAGCGGGAGTGGGCATTCAGTACTTC	CASSLGLAGVGIQYF
TRBV20-1	many	NA	TRBJ2-7	TGCAGTGCCCGGACCCTTTTGGGCTCCTACGAGCAGTACTTC	CSARTLLGSYEQYF
TRBV11-1	many	TRBD1	TRBJ2-7	TGTGCCAGCAGCCCGGACAGGGTATGGCAGTACTTC	CASSPDRVWQYF
TRBV30	few	TRBD2	TRBJ2-3	TGTGCCTGGAGTAATGAGCCACTAGCGGGATCAGATACGCAGTATTTT	CAWSNEPLAGSDTQYF
TRBV28	many	NA	TRBJ2-3	TGTGCCAGCAGTTATGGACTGCCGACAGATACGCAGTATTTT	CASSYGLPTDTQYF
TRBV3-1	many	NA	TRBJ2-5	TGTGCCAGCAGCCAAGATCCAGAAACTAGCCAAGAGACCCAGTACTTC	CASSQDPETSQETQYF
TRBV30	NA	TRBD2	TRBJ2-7	TGTGCCTGGTCCCGGGAGGGCCTATTGGGCGAGCAGTACTTC	CAWSREGLLGEQYF
TRBV30	NA	TRBD2	TRBJ2-1	TGTGCCGGTAATCTAGCGGGGGAATACAATGAGCAGTTCTTC	CAGNLAGEYNEQFF
TRBV20-1	many	TRBD2	TRBJ2-1	TGCAGGGGACTAGCAGTGGGCGGCAATGAGCAGTTCTTC	CRGLAVGGNEQFF
TRBV7-9	many	NA	TRBJ2-5	TGTGCCAGCAGCTTAGCGCGGGGACCAGAGACCCAGTACTTC	CASSLARGPETQYF
TRBV18	NA	TRBD2	TRBJ2-1	TGTGCCGGCTCATGGCCTAGCGGGATCAATGAGCAGTTCTTC	CAGSWPSGINEQFF
TRBV20-1	NA	TRBD1	TRBJ2-1	TGCAGTGCTCGGTGGGACAGGGAGAACAATGAGCAGTTCTTC	CSARWDRENNEQFF
TRBV2	many	NA	TRBJ1-5	TGTGCCAGCAGTGGGGGGACACAAAATCAGCCCCAGCATTTT	CASSGGTQNQPQHF
TRBV20-1	few	NA	TRBJ1-1	TGCAGTGCTAGAGTGGCAGGGGAGGCGGCCACTGAAGCTTTCTTT	CSARVAGEAATEAFF
TRBV6-5	few	TRBD1	TRBJ2-7	TGTGCCAGCAGTTACTCAGGAGACAGGGTCTCCTACGAGCAGTACTTC	CASSYSGDRVSYEQYF
TRBV28	NA	NA	TRBJ2-3	TGTGCCAGCAGCTCCAAATCCTCGGGCGGCACAGATACGCAGTATTTT	CASSSKSSGGTDTQYF
TRBV4-1	NA	TRBD2	TRBJ2-3	TGCGCCAGCAGCCAAGCGGGGGGAAAAACAGATACGCAGTATTTT	CASSQAGGKTDTQYF
TRBV19	NA	NA	TRBJ2-3	TGTGCCAGTAGTGTACAGGGATACGCAGATACGCAGTATTTT	CASSVQGYADTQYF
TRBV28	few	NA	TRBJ1-2	TGTGCCAGCAGTTGGGATTCGGAGGAGTCTTATGGCTACACCTTC	CASSWDSEESYGYTF
TRBV20-1	many	TRBD1	TRBJ2-5	TGCAGTGCTAGAGACCTCCAGGGACAGTCGGAGACCCAGTACTTC	CSARDLQGQSETQYF
TRBV3-1	many	NA	TRBJ2-6	TGTGCCAGCAGCCAAACTGGGGCCAACGTCCTGACTTTC	CASSQTGANVLTF
TRBV12-3/TRBV12-4	many	TRBD2	TRBJ2-1	TGTGCCAGCAGTCCCCGTTCGGGAGGGCCCCACAATGAGCAGTTCTTC	CASSPRSGGPHNEQFF
TRBV12-3/TRBV12-4	once	NA	TRBJ1-5	TGTGCCAGCAGTTTAGGCCAGCTGGTTGGCAATCAGCCCCAGCATTTT	CASSLGQLVGNQPQHF
TRBV7-2	NA	TRBD1	TRBJ1-5	TGTGCCAGCAGACGTCCGGGGACAGAGGTCAATCAGCCCCAGCATTTT	CASRRPGTEVNQPQHF
TRBV7-2	NA	NA	TRBJ2-3	TGTGCCAGCAGCCCCTACCTCGCAGCGCGCACAGATACGCAGTATTTT	CASSPYLAARTDTQYF
TRBV7-9	many	TRBD2	TRBJ2-1	TGTGCCAGCAGCTTAGTTCGGGAGGGCTCCTACAATGAGCAGTTCTTC	CASSLVREGSYNEQFF
TRBV6-5	NA	NA	TRBJ2-7	TGTGCCAGCAGTTACCCCGGACAGACCTACGAGCAGTACTTC	CASSYPGQTYEQYF